This TCR beta chain was profiled in a study of T cell responses to AZD1222 COVID-19 vaccine (dated by TCRdb to about 2021). The study in broad terms: Because spike-specific TCR depth and breadth did not differ between the two schedules, AZD1222 recipients who got a second dose at roughly 4 weeks were pooled with those who got a second dose at roughly 12 weeks. Enrollment into the trials was organized by age into subgroups of 18-55, 56-69 and 70-plus years, and those subgroups contained around 150, 28 and 57 TCR-sequenced participants, respectively. A total of about 250 trial participants underwent TCR sequencing, of whom about 200 had received two doses of AZD1222 and around 25 had received two doses of the MenACWY control vaccine.

As for this clone: Its antigen has not been determined. One base away there is no much larger clone; base qualities are not given.

Including cysteine and phenylalanine, the CDR3 has 12 amino acids. Only the CDR3 part of the read is kept: 36 bases, read in frame from the first base. V drops 5 bases and J drops 7 bases, leaving 12 bases in between. In the germline V gene (reference sequence), CDR1 corresponds to SEHNR and CDR2 to FQNEAQ. The meaning of the sample's time point label: baseline before first vaccination. Vaccinee samples were obtained from the UK trials COV001 and COV002, which included a single-blind randomized controlled phase 2/3 trial of AZD1222 (ChAdOx1 nCoV-19) in healthy adults. For TCRbeta chain sequencing, PBMC samples from trial participants were taken at day 0 and at day 28 after the second dose. The CDR3 regions of human TCRbeta chains were analyzed by immunosequencing. Per the authors' processing: Repertoire TCRs were checked for matches against a reference library of SARS-CoV-2-specific TCRs that had been generated using the MIRA antigen-specificity platform. Breadth was defined as the fraction of unique TCRs that were SARS-CoV-2-associated, and depth was defined as the fraction of total T cells that were SARS-CoV-2-associated. Using the MIRA data, each spike-specific TCR was mapped to the spike region that the TCR reacts to and placed in a CD4 or CD8 class. Log10-transformed breadth and depth values were compared by one-way ANOVA with Sidak's multiple comparisons tests. This is the immuneACCESS table as TCRdb keeps it, with only in-frame sequences that have V and J called. A part of the clones is gone; compared with another copy, unresolved V genes explain less than half, and the rest is unexplained. That table supplies the V and J calls and clone size; D and trimming were determined from the DNA. Within this sample are roughly 100,000 clones, with 75% to 95% of them counted one time only. Clones ranked in the top ten supply approximately 1.3% of the sample.

Results and caveats for the whole study, not just this receptor: Reportedly, almost half of the unique spike-specific TCRs recognized epitopes lying outside the regions that are mutated in the B.1.351 and B.1.1.7 variants. CD4 TCRs associated with the vaccine covered the entire spike protein, and the dominant responses were in regions 160-218 and 743-854. In the small 56-69-year group, the increase in depth fell short of significance, most likely because of low power. Participants were mostly white British, with more females than males. The authors suggested clonal diversity may have been underestimated. Conclusions about previously exposed vaccinees are limited because only six or seven AZD1222 recipients were SARS-CoV-2 seropositive at baseline. Because no day 14 peak-response samples were available, the repertoires could be characterized only after the peak T cell response. A significant rise in spike-specific TCR breadth and depth was observed after two AZD1222 doses relative to day 0 and relative to MenACWY recipients.

The starting material was peripheral blood, obtained on day 0 of AZD1222 vaccination. The origin of this receptor is an adult in good health. The chain joins TRBV7-9 to TRBJ2-7; the D call is possibly TRBD1 or TRBD2, each sharing 5 bases. The CDR3 region: CASSQGPREQYF. The DNA is TGTGCCAGCAGCCAGGGACCTCGGGAGCAGTACTTC.